These T cell receptor beta chains were read from a single sample in a study of cytomegalovirus exposure and HLA in healthy donors. Profiled with immunoSEQ multiplex PCR; TCRdb holds only in-frame clones, not every one. The sample contains approximately 190,000 clones, 70% to 85% of which appear only once. The sample taken for sequencing was PBMCs. These receptor sequences come from a boy under 10 years old in good health and CMV-seronegative. Each CDR3 is given with its conserved first and last residue. D genes are given only for firm matches. Expanded clones are given a class, and other clones once, few, many or no size at all.

len: 14; v_gene: TRBV6-5; d_gene: NA; j_gene: TRBJ2-3; abundance: NA; CDR3aa: CASSLTRLTDTQYF; CDR3nt: TGTGCCAGCAGCCTTACGAGACTAACAGATACGCAGTATTTT
len: 16; v_gene: TRBV7-9; d_gene: NA; j_gene: TRBJ1-6; abundance: NA; CDR3aa: CASSLGLSSYNSPLHF; CDR3nt: TGTGCCAGCAGCTTAGGACTGAGCTCCTATAATTCACCCCTCCACTTT
len: 14; v_gene: TRBV6-5; d_gene: TRBD1; j_gene: TRBJ1-3; abundance: NA; CDR3aa: CASRAGQGGNTIYF; CDR3nt: TGTGCCAGCAGGGCGGGACAGGGTGGAAACACCATATATTTT
len: 16; v_gene: TRBV7-2; d_gene: TRBD2; j_gene: TRBJ2-3; abundance: NA; CDR3aa: CASSLWGGYFTDTQYF; CDR3nt: TGTGCCAGCAGCTTATGGGGGGGGTACTTCACAGATACGCAGTATTTT
len: 15; v_gene: TRBV6-1; d_gene: TRBD1; j_gene: TRBJ2-3; abundance: NA; CDR3aa: CASMGTESFSDTQYF; CDR3nt: TGTGCCAGCATGGGGACAGAATCCTTTTCGGATACGCAGTATTTT
len: 15; v_gene: TRBV10-3; d_gene: NA; j_gene: TRBJ1-1; abundance: NA; CDR3aa: CAISESGQLNTEAFF; CDR3nt: TGTGCCATCAGTGAGTCAGGACAGCTGAACACTGAAGCTTTCTTT
len: 12; v_gene: TRBV29-1; d_gene: TRBD1; j_gene: TRBJ2-7; abundance: NA; CDR3aa: CSVTGGLNEQYF; CDR3nt: TGCAGCGTGACAGGGGGTCTCAACGAGCAGTACTTC
len: 17; v_gene: TRBV7-9; d_gene: NA; j_gene: TRBJ1-6; abundance: once; CDR3aa: CASSLARGSFIYSPLHF; CDR3nt: TGTGCCAGCAGCTTAGCGCGGGGGTCATTCATCTATTCACCCCTCCACTTT
len: 16; v_gene: TRBV7-2; d_gene: NA; j_gene: TRBJ2-7; abundance: NA; CDR3aa: CASSLMGASSSYEQYF; CDR3nt: TGTGCCAGCAGCTTAATGGGCGCCTCTAGCTCCTACGAGCAGTACTTC
len: 13; v_gene: TRBV29-1; d_gene: TRBD2; j_gene: TRBJ2-3; abundance: NA; CDR3aa: CSVAGGHTDTQYF; CDR3nt: TGCAGCGTAGCGGGGGGCCACACAGATACGCAGTATTTT
len: 15; v_gene: TRBV9; d_gene: TRBD1; j_gene: TRBJ1-2; abundance: few; CDR3aa: CASSAVRGTLDGYTF; CDR3nt: TGTGCCAGCAGCGCCGTCAGGGGGACTTTAGATGGCTACACCTTC
len: 11; v_gene: TRBV21-1; d_gene: NA; j_gene: TRBJ1-4; abundance: NA; CDR3aa: CASSKDRDRPF; CDR3nt: TGTGCCAGCAGCAAGGACCGGGATCGCCCTTTT
len: 15; v_gene: TRBV15; d_gene: NA; j_gene: TRBJ2-7; abundance: NA; CDR3aa: CATSRDHGRGHEQYF; CDR3nt: TGTGCCACCAGCAGAGACCACGGCAGGGGCCACGAGCAGTACTTC
len: 18; v_gene: TRBV5-1; d_gene: TRBD2; j_gene: TRBJ2-5; abundance: NA; CDR3aa: CASSLSRLAGAQGETQYF; CDR3nt: TGCGCCAGCAGCTTGAGCAGGCTAGCGGGGGCCCAGGGAGAGACCCAGTACTTC
len: 18; v_gene: TRBV4-2; d_gene: NA; j_gene: TRBJ2-7; abundance: NA; CDR3aa: CASSQERRRADQMYEQYF; CDR3nt: TGTGCCAGCAGCCAAGAAAGGAGGAGGGCCGACCAGATGTACGAGCAGTACTTC
len: 14; v_gene: TRBV19; d_gene: NA; j_gene: TRBJ2-5; abundance: NA; CDR3aa: CASSIGSSWETQYF; CDR3nt: TGTGCCAGTAGTATAGGTTCGAGCTGGGAGACCCAGTACTTC
len: 18; v_gene: TRBV27; d_gene: NA; j_gene: TRBJ2-1; abundance: NA; CDR3aa: CASSFLRETGRAIDEQFF; CDR3nt: TGTGCCAGCAGTTTCCTTCGAGAAACAGGGAGGGCGATTGATGAGCAGTTCTTC
len: 17; v_gene: TRBV5-1; d_gene: TRBD1; j_gene: TRBJ2-5; abundance: NA; CDR3aa: CASSLNVGTGYQETQYF; CDR3nt: TGCGCCAGCAGCTTGAACGTCGGGACAGGGTACCAAGAGACCCAGTACTTC
len: 13; v_gene: TRBV2; d_gene: NA; j_gene: TRBJ2-1; abundance: once; CDR3aa: CASSEELAGEQFF; CDR3nt: TGTGCCAGCAGTGAAGAGTTGGCGGGGGAGCAGTTCTTC
len: 14; v_gene: TRBV2; d_gene: NA; j_gene: TRBJ2-7; abundance: NA; CDR3aa: CASSPGVGSYEQYF; CDR3nt: TGTGCCAGCAGTCCAGGGGTCGGGTCCTACGAGCAGTACTTC
len: 15; v_gene: TRBV19; d_gene: TRBD1; j_gene: TRBJ1-6; abundance: NA; CDR3aa: CASSTSGQKNSPLHF; CDR3nt: TGTGCCAGTAGTACATCGGGACAGAAAAATTCACCCCTCCACTTT
len: 16; v_gene: TRBV4-3; d_gene: NA; j_gene: TRBJ2-3; abundance: NA; CDR3aa: CASSQAGSPSTDTQYF; CDR3nt: TGCGCCAGCAGCCAAGCAGGTTCGCCTAGCACAGATACGCAGTATTTT
len: 15; v_gene: TRBV29-1; d_gene: TRBD2; j_gene: TRBJ2-3; abundance: once; CDR3aa: CSVGLAGGSTDTQYF; CDR3nt: TGCAGCGTTGGACTAGCGGGGGGTTCCACAGATACGCAGTATTTT